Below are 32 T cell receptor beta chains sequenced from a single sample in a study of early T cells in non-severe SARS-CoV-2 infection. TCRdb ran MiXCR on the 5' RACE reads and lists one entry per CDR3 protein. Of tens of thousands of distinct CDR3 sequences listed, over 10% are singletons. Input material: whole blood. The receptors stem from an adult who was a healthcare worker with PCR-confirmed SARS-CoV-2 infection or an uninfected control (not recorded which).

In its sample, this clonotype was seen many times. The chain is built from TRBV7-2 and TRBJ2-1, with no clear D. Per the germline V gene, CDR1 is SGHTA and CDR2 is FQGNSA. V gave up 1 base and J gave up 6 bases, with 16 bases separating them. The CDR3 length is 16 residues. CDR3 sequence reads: CASSLEVGFERNEQFF. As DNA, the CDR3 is TGTGCCAGCAGCTTAGAGGTAGGATTCGAGCGCAATGAGCAGTTCTTC.

CDR3 protein: CASSIGLAGYTGELFF. CDR3 DNA: TGTGCCAGCAGCATCGGACTAGCGGGATACACCGGGGAGCTGTTTTTT. This chain uses TRBV9 with TRBJ2-2; 12 positions agree with TRBD2. This CDR3 contains 16 residues. Germline V gene lookup returns CDR1 SGDLS and CDR2 YYNGEE. Trimming cost V 4 bases and J 3 bases; bases outside gene matches: 4.

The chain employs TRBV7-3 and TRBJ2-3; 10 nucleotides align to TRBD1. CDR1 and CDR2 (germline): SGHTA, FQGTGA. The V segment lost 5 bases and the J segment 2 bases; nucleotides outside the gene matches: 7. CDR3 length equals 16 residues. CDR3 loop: CASSTGQGVDTDTQYF. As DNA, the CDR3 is TGTGCCAGCAGCACCGGACAGGGGGTGGACACAGATACGCAGTATTTT.

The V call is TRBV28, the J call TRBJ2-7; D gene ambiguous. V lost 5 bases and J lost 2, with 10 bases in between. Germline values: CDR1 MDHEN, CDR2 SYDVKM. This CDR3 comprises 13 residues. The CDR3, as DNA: TGTGCCAGCAGTCCCACCCGAGCCTACGAGCAGTACTTC. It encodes CASSPTRAYEQYF.

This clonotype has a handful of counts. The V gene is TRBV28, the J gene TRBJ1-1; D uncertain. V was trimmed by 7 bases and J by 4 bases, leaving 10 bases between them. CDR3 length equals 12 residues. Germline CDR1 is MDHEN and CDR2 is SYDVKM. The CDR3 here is CASTDGSTEAFF. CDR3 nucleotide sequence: TGTGCCAGCACCGACGGTAGCACTGAAGCTTTCTTT.

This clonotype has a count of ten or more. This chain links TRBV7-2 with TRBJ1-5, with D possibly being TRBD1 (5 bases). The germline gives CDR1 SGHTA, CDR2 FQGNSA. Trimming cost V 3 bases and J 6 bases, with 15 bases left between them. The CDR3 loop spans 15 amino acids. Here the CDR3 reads CASSLGVREAQPQHF. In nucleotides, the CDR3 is TGTGCCAGCAGCTTGGGTGTCAGGGAGGCTCAGCCCCAGCATTTT.

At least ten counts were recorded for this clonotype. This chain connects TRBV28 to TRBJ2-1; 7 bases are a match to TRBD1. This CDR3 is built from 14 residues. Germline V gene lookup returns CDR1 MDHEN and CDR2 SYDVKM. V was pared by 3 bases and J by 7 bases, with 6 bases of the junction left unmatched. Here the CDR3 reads CASSFRGRGNEQFF. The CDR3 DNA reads TGTGCCAGCAGTTTTCGGGGCAGGGGGAATGAGCAGTTCTTC.

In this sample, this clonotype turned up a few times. The CDR3: CASSLPPGGYTF. CDR3 DNA sequence: TGTGCCAGCAGCTTGCCCCCGGGGGGCTACACCTTC. V is TRBV5-6 and J is TRBJ1-2; D gene unclear. Looked up from germline, CDR1 is SGHDT and CDR2 is YYEEEE. This CDR3 contains 12 residues. Trimming removed 1 base from V and 8 bases from J, with 9 bases in between.

The CDR3 DNA follows: TGTGCCAGCAGCCCCAGGGGGTACTACGAGCAGTACTTC. This translates into CASSPRGYYEQYF. The chain joins TRBV3-1 to TRBJ2-7; 7 positions agree with TRBD1. Germline V gene lookup returns CDR1 LGHDT and CDR2 YNNKEL (reference sequence). The CDR3 is 13 residues long. J was trimmed by 3 bases and V by 4 bases; bases with no gene match: 3.

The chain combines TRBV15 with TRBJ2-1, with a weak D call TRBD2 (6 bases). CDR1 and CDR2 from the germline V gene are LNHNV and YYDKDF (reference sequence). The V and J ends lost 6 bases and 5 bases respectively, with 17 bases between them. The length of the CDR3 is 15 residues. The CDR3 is CATRPPGLKNNEQFF. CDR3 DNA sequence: TGTGCCACCAGACCCCCGGGACTTAAGAACAATGAGCAGTTCTTC. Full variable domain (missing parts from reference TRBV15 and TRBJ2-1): DAMVIQNPRYQVTQFGKPVTLSCSQTLNHNVMYWYQQKSSQAPKLLFHYYDKDFNNEADTPDNFQSRRPNTSFCFLDIRSPGLGDTAMYLCATRPPGLKNNEQFFGPGTRLTVL.

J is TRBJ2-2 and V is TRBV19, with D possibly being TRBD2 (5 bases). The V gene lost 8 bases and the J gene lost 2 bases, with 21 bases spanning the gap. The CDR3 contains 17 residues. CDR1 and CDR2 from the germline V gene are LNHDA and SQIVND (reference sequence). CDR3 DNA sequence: TGTGCCAGTTCAGGAATAGTTCGAGGGCGAAACACCGGGGAGCTGTTTTTT. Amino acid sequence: CASSGIVRGRNTGELFF.

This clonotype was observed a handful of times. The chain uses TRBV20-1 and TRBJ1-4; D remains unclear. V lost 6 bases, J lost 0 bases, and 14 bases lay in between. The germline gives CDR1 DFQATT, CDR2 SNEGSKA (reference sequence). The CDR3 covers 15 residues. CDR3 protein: CSAASHSSTNEKLFF. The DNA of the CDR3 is TGCAGTGCCGCTTCCCATAGTTCAACTAATGAAAAACTGTTTTTT.

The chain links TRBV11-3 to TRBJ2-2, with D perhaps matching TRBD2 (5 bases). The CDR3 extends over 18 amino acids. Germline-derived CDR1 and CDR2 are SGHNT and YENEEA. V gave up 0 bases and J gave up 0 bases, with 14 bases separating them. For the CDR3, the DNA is TGTGCCAGCAGCTTAGATGCGGGCGCGGTCGCGAACACCGGGGAGCTGTTTTTT. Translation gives CASSLDAGAVANTGELFF.

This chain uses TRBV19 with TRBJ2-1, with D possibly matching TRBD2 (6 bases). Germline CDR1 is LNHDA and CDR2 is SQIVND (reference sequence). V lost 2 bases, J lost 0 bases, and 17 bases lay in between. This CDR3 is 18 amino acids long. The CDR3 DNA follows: TGTGCCAGTAGTATACGAGCGTCTCCCGGGAGCTCCTACAATGAGCAGTTCTTC. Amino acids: CASSIRASPGSSYNEQFF. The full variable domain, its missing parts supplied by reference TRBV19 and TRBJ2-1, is DGGITQSPKYLFRKEGQNVTLSCEQNLNHDAMYWYRQDPGQGLRLIYYSQIVNDFQKGDIAEGYSVSREKKESFPLTVTSAQKNPTAFYLCASSIRASPGSSYNEQFFGPGTRLTVL.

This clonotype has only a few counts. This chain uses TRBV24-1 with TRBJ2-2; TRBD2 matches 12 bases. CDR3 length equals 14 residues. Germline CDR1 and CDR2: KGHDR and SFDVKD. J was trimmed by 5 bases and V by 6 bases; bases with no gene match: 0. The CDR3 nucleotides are TGTGCCACCAGTCTAGCGGGAGGGACCGGGGAGCTGTTTTTT. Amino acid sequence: CATSLAGGTGELFF.

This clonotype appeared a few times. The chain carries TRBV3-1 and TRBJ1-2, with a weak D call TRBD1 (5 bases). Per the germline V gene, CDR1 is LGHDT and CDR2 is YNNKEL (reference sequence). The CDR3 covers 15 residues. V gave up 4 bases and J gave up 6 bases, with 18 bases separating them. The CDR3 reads CASSPSGGEQNGYTF. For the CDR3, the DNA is TGTGCCAGCAGCCCTTCCGGAGGGGAACAAAATGGCTACACCTTC.

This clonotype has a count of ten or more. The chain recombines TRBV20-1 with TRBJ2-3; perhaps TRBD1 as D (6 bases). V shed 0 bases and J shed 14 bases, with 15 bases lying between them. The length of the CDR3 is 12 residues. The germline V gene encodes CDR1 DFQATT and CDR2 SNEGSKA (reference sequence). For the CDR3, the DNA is TGCAGTGCTAGAGAAAGGGGACACCGGGGGTATTTT. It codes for CSARERGHRGYF.

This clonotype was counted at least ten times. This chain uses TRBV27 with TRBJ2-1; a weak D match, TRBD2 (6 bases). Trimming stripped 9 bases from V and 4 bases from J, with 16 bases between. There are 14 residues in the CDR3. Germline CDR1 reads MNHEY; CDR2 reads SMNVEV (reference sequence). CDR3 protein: CASGTRGLYNEQFF. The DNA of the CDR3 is TGTGCCAGTGGTACCCGGGGGTTATACAATGAGCAGTTCTTC.

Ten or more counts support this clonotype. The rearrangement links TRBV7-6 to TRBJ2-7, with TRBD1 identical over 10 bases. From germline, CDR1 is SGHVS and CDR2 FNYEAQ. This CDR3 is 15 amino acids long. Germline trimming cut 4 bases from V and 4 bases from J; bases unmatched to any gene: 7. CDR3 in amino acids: CASSSLGQGDYEQYF. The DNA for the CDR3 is TGTGCCAGCAGCTCCCTAGGACAGGGGGATTACGAGCAGTACTTC.

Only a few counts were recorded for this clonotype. CDR3 bases: TGTGCCAGCAGCCAAGAAGGGCTAGCGGGAGGAACAGATACGCAGTATTTT. Amino acid sequence: CASSQEGLAGGTDTQYF. The chain joins TRBV4-2 to TRBJ2-3; 11 bases fit TRBD2. CDR1 and CDR2 from the germline V gene are LGHNA and YNFKEQ. V was clipped by 0 bases and J by 3 bases; unmatched bases: 5. The CDR3 has 17 amino acids.

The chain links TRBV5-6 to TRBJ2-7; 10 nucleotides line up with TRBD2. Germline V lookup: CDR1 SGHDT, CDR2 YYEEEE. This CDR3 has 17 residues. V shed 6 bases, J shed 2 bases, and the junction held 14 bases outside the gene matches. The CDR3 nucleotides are TGTGCCAGCACCCCTGGAAGCGGGAGGGCCAACACCTACGAGCAGTACTTC. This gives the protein CASTPGSGRANTYEQYF.

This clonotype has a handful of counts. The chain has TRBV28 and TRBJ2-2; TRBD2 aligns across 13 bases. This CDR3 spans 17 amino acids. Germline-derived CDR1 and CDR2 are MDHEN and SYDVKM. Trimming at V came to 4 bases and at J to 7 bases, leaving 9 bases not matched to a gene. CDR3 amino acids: CASSSLGLAGEDGELFF. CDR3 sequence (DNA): TGTGCCAGCAGTTCCCTAGGACTAGCGGGAGAGGACGGGGAGCTGTTTTTT.

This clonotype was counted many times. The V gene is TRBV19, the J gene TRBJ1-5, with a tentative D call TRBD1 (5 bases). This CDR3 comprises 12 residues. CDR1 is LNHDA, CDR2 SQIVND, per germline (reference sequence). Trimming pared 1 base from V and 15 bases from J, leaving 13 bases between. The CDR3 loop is CASSIGDSYRHF. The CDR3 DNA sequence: TGTGCCAGTAGTATAGGGGACTCCTACCGGCATTTT.

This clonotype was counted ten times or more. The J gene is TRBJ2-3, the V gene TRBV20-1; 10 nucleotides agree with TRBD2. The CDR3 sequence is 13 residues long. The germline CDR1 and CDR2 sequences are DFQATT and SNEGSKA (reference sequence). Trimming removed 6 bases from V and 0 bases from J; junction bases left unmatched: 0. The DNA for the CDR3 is TGCAGTGCGACTAGCGGGAGCACAGATACGCAGTATTTT. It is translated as CSATSGSTDTQYF.

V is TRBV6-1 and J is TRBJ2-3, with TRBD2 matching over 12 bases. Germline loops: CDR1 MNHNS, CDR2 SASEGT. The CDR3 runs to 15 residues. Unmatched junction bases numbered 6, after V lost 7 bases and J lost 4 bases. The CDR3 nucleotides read TGTGCCAGCACTGGACTAGCGGGAAGGGCAGATACGCAGTATTTT. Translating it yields CASTGLAGRADTQYF.

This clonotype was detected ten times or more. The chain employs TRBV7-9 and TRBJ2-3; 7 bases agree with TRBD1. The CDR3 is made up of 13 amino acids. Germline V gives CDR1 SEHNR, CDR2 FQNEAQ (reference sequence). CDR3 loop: CATRGQTTDTQYF. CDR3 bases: TGTGCAACTCGGGGACAGACCACAGATACGCAGTATTTT. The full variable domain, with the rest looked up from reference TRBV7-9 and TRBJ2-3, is DTGVSQNPRHKITKRGQNVTFRCDPISEHNRLYWYRQTLGQGPEFLTYFQNEAQLEKSRLLSDRFSAERPKGSFSTLEIQRTEQGDSAMYLCATRGQTTDTQYFGPGTRLTVL.

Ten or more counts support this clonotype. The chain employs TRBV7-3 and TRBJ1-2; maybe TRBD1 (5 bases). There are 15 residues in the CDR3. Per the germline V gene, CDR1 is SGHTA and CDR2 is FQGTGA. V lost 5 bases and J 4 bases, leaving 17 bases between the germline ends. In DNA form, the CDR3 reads TGTGCCAGCAGCGTACCGGGGCCGTCGGTCTATGGCTACACCTTC. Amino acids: CASSVPGPSVYGYTF.

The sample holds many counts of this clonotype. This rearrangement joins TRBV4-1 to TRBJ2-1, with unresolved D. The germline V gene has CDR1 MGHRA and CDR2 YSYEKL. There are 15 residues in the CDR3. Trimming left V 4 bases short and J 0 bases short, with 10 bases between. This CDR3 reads CASSLSVSSYNEQFF. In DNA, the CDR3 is TGCGCCAGCAGCCTCAGCGTGAGCTCCTACAATGAGCAGTTCTTC.

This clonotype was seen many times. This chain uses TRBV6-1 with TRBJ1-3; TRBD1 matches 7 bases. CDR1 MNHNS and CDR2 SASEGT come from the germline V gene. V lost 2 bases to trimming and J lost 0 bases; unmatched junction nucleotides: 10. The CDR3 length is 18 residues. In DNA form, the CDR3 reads TGTGCCAGCAGTGAACGATTCAGGGGGTACAGCTCTGGAAACACCATATATTTT. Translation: CASSERFRGYSSGNTIYF.

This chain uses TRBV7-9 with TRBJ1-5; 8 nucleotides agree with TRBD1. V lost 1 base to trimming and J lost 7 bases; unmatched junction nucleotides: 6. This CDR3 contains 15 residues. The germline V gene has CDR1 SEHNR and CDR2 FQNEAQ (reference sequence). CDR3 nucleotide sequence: TGTGCCAGCAGCTTAGAAGGACAGGGCCGCCAGCCCCAGCATTTT. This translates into CASSLEGQGRQPQHF.

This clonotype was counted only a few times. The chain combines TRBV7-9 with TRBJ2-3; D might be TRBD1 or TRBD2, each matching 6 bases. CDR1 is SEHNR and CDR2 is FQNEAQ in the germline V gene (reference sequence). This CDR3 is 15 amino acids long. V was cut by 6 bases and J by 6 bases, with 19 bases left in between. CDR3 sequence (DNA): TGTGCCAGCAGAAAGGGGGGCCGACCTCCGGATACGCAGTATTTT. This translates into CASRKGGRPPDTQYF.

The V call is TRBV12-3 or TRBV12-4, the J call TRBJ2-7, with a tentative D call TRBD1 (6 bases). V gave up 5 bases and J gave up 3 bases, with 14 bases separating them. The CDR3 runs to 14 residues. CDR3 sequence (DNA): TGTGCCAGCAGTCCCCAAGGGGGACACTACGAGCAGTACTTC. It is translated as CASSPQGGHYEQYF.